These T cell receptor beta chains were read from a single sample in a study of beta chain features in type 1 diabetes. Sequencing used immunoSEQ multiplex PCR; TCRdb keeps in-frame clones, though not all of them. The data contain under 400,000 clones, about 12% of them seen just once; the ten biggest clones take up 0.008% to 0.011%. Sequenced sample: naive CD4+ T cells from blood. These receptor sequences come from a woman aged 18-30 years with type 1 diabetes. Each CDR3 is given with its conserved first and last residue. D genes are given only for firm matches. Clone size, where shown, is once, few, many, or a class for clones that have expanded.

abundance	v_gene	j_gene	d_gene	CDR3aa	CDR3nt
.	TRBV28	TRBJ2-7	.	CASSLLRYEQYF	TGTGCCAGCAGTTTACTACGGTACGAGCAGTACTTC
.	TRBV4-1	TRBJ1-2	.	CASSQVQTFYGYTF	TGCGCCAGCAGCCAAGTTCAAACATTCTATGGCTACACCTTC
.	TRBV5-1	TRBJ2-5	TRBD1	CASRYNPGQQETQYF	TGCGCCAGCCGCTACAATCCGGGACAGCAAGAGACCCAGTACTTC
few	TRBV7-9	TRBJ2-7	.	CASSSRVGWYEQYF	TGTGCCAGCAGCTCCAGGGTGGGGTGGTACGAGCAGTACTTC
few	TRBV14	TRBJ1-1	TRBD1	CASSQGQMNTEAFF	TGTGCCAGCAGCCAGGGACAGATGAACACTGAAGCTTTCTTT
.	TRBV7-2	TRBJ1-1	.	CASSTQGWNTEAFF	TGTGCCAGCAGCACACAGGGATGGAACACTGAAGCTTTCTTT
.	TRBV5-5	TRBJ1-2	.	CASSVQQGYTF	TGTGCCAGCAGCGTACAGCAGGGCTACACCTTC
.	TRBV7-2	TRBJ1-4	TRBD1	CASSLRQGAMELFF	TGTGCCAGCAGCTTACGACAGGGGGCGATGGAACTGTTTTTT
.	TRBV4-3	TRBJ1-2	.	CASSQDQSGRDGYTF	TGCGCCAGCAGCCAAGATCAATCAGGGCGTGATGGCTACACCTTC
few	TRBV28	TRBJ1-2	TRBD1	CASSLTGVGYGYTF	TGTGCCAGCAGTTTAACAGGGGTGGGCTATGGCTACACCTTC
.	TRBV18	TRBJ2-7	TRBD2	CASSPGTSPYEQYF	TGTGCCAGCTCACCAGGGACTAGTCCTTACGAGCAGTACTTC
.	TRBV27	TRBJ1-2	TRBD1	CASSLHRGGYGYTF	TGTGCCAGCAGTTTACACAGGGGGGGATATGGCTACACCTTC
few	TRBV6-4	TRBJ2-3	.	CASGRGTEGTDTQYF	TGTGCCAGTGGAAGGGGGACGGAAGGCACAGATACGCAGTATTTT
.	TRBV7-9	TRBJ1-1	.	CASSPGRGTEAFF	TGTGCCAGCAGCCCTGGTCGGGGCACTGAAGCTTTCTTT
.	TRBV5-1	TRBJ1-1	.	CASSFDSETAAAFF	TGCGCCAGCAGCTTCGACAGCGAAACTGCAGCCGCTTTCTTT
.	TRBV7-2	TRBJ1-4	TRBD1	CASSSRGGPGWELFF	TGTGCCAGCAGCTCGCGAGGGGGCCCGGGGTGGGAACTGTTTTTT
.	TRBV7-2	TRBJ2-4	.	CASSLGGGGNIQYF	TGTGCCAGCAGCTTAGGAGGGGGGGGGAACATTCAGTACTTC
few	TRBV7-2	TRBJ2-7	.	CASRGAGAYEQYF	TGTGCCAGCAGGGGGGCTGGAGCCTACGAGCAGTACTTC
.	TRBV15	TRBJ2-4	TRBD2	CATSYDSGRAKNIQYF	TGTGCCACCAGCTACGATAGCGGGAGAGCCAAAAACATTCAGTACTTC
.	TRBV28	TRBJ1-1	.	CASSAGRATEAFF	TGTGCCAGCAGCGCAGGCAGGGCCACTGAAGCTTTCTTT
few	TRBV27	TRBJ2-7	.	CASSRRDGYEQYF	TGTGCCAGCAGTCGGAGGGATGGCTACGAGCAGTACTTC
few	TRBV14	TRBJ1-1	TRBD1	CASSHQKTGWFTEAFF	TGTGCCAGCAGCCACCAAAAGACAGGGTGGTTCACTGAAGCTTTCTTT
few	TRBV18	TRBJ2-6	.	CASSLSSGANVLTF	TGTGCCAGCTCGTTGAGCTCTGGGGCCAACGTCCTGACTTTC
.	TRBV28	TRBJ2-1	.	CASSLRPSSYNEQFF	TGTGCCAGCAGTTTGAGGCCGAGCTCCTACAATGAGCAGTTCTTC
.	TRBV4-2	TRBJ1-5	.	CASSQDTQRSAGQPQHF	TGTGCCAGCAGCCAAGATACCCAGAGAAGCGCGGGACAGCCCCAGCATTTT